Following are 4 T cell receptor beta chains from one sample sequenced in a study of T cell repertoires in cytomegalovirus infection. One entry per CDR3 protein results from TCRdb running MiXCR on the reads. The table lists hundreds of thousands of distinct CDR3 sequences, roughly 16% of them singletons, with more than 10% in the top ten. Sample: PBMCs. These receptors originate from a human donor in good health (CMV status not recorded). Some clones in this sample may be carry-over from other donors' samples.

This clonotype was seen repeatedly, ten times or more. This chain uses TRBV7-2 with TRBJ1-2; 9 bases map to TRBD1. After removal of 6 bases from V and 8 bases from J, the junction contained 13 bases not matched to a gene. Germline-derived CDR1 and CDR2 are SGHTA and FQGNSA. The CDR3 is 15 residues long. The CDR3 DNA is TGTGCCAGCAGACAGGACAGGGGCGGGCCGGGGGGCTACACCTTC. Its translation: CASRQDRGGPGGYTF. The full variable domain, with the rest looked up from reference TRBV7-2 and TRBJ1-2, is GAGVSQSPSNKVTEKGKDVELRCDPISGHTALYWYRQSLGQGLEFLIYFQGNSAPDKSGLPSDRFSAERTGGSVSTLTIQRTQQEDSAVYLCASRQDRGGPGGYTFGSGTRLTVV.

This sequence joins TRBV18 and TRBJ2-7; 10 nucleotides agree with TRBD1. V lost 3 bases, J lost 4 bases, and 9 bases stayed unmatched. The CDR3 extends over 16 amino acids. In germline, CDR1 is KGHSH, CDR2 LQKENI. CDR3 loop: CASSPPGQGSGYEQYF. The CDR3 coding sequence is TGTGCCAGCTCACCTCCGGGACAGGGGAGTGGGTACGAGCAGTACTTC.

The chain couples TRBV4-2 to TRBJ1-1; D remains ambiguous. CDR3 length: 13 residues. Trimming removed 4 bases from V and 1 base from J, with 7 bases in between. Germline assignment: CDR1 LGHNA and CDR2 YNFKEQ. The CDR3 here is CASSPAGNTEAFF. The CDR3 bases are TGTGCCAGCAGCCCAGCAGGGAACACTGAAGCTTTCTTT.

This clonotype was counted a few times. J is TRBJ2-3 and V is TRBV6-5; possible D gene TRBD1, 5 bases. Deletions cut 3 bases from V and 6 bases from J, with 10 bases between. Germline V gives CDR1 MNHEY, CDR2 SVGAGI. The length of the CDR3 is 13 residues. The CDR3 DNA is TGTGCCAGCAGTTATGGGGCAGGGGATACGCAGTATTTT. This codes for CASSYGAGDTQYF.